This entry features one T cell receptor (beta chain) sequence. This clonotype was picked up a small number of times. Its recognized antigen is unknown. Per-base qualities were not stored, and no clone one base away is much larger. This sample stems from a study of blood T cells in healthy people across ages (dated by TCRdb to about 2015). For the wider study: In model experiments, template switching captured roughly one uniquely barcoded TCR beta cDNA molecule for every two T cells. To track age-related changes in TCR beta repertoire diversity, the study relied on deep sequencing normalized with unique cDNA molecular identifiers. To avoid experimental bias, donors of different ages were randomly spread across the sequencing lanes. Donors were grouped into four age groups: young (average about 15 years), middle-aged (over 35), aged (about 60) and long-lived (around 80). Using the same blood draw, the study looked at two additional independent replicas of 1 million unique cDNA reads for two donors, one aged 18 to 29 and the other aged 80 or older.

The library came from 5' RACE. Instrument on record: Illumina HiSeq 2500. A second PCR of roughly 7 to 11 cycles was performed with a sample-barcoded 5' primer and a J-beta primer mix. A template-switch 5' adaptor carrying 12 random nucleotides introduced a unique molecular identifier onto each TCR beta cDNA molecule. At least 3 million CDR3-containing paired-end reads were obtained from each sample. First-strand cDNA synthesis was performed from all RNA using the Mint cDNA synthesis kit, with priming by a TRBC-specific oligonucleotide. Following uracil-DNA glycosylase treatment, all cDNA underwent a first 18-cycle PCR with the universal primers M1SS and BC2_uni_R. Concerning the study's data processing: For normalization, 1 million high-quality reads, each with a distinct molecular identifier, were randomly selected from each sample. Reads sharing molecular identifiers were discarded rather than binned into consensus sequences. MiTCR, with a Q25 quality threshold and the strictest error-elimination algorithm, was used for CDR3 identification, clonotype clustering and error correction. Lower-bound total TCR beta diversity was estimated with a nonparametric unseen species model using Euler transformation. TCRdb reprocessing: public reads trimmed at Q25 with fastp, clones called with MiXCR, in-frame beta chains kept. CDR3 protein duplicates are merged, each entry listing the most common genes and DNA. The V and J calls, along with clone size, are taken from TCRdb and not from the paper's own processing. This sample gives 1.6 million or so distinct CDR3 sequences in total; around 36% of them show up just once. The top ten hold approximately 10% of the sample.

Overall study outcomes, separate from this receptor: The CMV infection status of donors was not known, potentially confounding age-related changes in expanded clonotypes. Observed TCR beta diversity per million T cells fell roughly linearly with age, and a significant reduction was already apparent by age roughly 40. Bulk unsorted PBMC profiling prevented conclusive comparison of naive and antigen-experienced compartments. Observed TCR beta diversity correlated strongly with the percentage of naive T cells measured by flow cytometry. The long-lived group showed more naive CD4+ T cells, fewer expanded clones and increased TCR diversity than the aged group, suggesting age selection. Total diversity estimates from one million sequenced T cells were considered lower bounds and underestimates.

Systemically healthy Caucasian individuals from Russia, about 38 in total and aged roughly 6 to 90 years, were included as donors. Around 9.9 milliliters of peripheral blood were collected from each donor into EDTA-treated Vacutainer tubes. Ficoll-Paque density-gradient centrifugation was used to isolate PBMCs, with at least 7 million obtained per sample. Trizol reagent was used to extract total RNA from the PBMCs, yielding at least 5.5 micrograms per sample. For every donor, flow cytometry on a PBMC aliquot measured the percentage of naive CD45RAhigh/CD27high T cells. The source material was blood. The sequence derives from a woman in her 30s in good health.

The encoded CDR3 is CASSAGNGDWEQYF. The DNA sequence is TGCGCCAGCAGTGCAGGGAATGGGGACTGGGAGCAGTACTTC. The rearrangement joined TRBV5-1 to TRBJ2-7, and TRBD2 may be the D gene, going by 6 matching bases. According to the germline V gene, CDR1 reads SGHRS and CDR2 reads YFSETQ. The CDR3 measures 14 amino acids from cysteine to phenylalanine. Only CDR3 DNA remains: 42 bases, in frame from the first base. The junction shows trimming of 5 bases on V and 7 bases on J, plus 19 bases between the germline ends.